The TCR beta chain described here comes from a study of cytomegalovirus exposure and HLA in healthy donors. The PCR was carried out with 60 Vbeta primers and 13 Jbeta primers. Using immunoSEQ multiplex PCR, the repertoire was profiled, and TCRdb retains in-frame clones only, with some absent. In the table there are under 200,000 clones, 77% of which are singletons. Study-level findings and limits: Later genetic work tied a missense DCLRE1C variant to beta-chain V and J trimming. The study labeled approximately 150 TCR beta chains cytomegalovirus-associated.

The CDR3 runs 14 residues. CDR1 is SGHRS, CDR2 YFSETQ, per germline. Trimming removed 0 bases at V and 5 bases at J, with 12 bases between. A note on this clone: Antigen unknown. The sample carries other DNA sequences with the same CDR3.

The sequence came from a male donor in good health and CMV-seropositive. The rearrangement uses TRBV5-1 and TRBJ2-7; D call uncertain. Sequenced sample: PBMCs. The CDR3 bases are TGCGCCAGCAGCTTGGTGGGTATAGAGGACGAGCAGTACTTC. Protein: CASSLVGIEDEQYF.